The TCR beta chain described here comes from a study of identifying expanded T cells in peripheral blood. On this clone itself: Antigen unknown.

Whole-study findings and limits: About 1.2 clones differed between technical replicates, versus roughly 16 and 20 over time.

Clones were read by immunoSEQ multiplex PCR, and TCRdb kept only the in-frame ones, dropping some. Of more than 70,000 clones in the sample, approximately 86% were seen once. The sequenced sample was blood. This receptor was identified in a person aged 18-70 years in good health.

CDR3 residues: CASSSVAAYYEQYF. CDR3 bases: TGTGCCAGCAGCTCTGTGGCTGCCTACTACGAGCAGTACTTC. The chain couples TRBV11-2 to TRBJ2-7; D is undetermined. CDR1 and CDR2 from the germline V gene are SGHAT and FQNNGV. The V and J ends lost 4 bases and 3 bases respectively, with 13 bases between them. This CDR3 is 14 amino acids long. The full variable domain, its missing parts supplied by reference TRBV11-2 and TRBJ2-7, is EAGVAQSPRYKIIEKRQSVAFWCNPISGHATLYWYQQILGQGPKLLIQFQNNGVVDDSQLPKDRFSAERLKGVDSTLKIQPAKLEDSAVYLCASSSVAAYYEQYFGPGTRLTVT.